These T cell receptor beta chains were read from a single sample in a study of T cell repertoires in cytomegalovirus infection. Each CDR3 protein is one row after TCRdb ran MiXCR on the reads. The sample carries approximately 150,000 distinct CDR3 sequences, more than 15% recorded once. Sequencing was done on a sample of CD8+ T cells from PBMCs. The source of these receptors is a human donor in good health (CMV status not recorded). Some clones in this sample may be carry-over from other donors' samples. The CDR3 runs from the conserved cysteine through the conserved F or W. A D gene is named only where the DNA matches it firmly. Only part of the rows carry a size: once, few, many, or a class if the clone is expanded.

V gene	J gene	clone size	D gene	CDR3 DNA	CDR3 protein
TRBV12-3/TRBV12-4	TRBJ1-2	few	-	TGTGCCAGCATCTTTTACAGGGCCGATCGCTATGGCTACACCTTC	CASIFYRADRYGYTF
TRBV7-6	TRBJ1-6	-	-	TGTGCCAGCAGACCGGAGGGGCATAATTCACCCCTCCACTTT	CASRPEGHNSPLHF
TRBV15	TRBJ2-1	-	-	TGTGCCACCAGCTTACATAACAATGAGCAGTTCTTC	CATSLHNNEQFF
TRBV7-2	TRBJ2-5	many	-	TGTGCCAGCAGCTTACTAGCCAGGGGCGAGACCCAGTACTTC	CASSLLARGETQYF
TRBV6-5	TRBJ2-5	-	-	TGTGCCAGCACAGGGCCTCAAGAGACCCAGTACTTC	CASTGPQETQYF
TRBV19	TRBJ2-1	few	TRBD2	TGTGCCAGTAGTGTCGCTAGCGGCAATGAGCAGTTCTTC	CASSVASGNEQFF
TRBV27	TRBJ2-2	-	-	-	CASSTSVTGELFF
TRBV10-2	TRBJ2-1	-	-	TGCGCCAGCAGTGAAAGAAGGGCCGGTGAGCAGTTCTTC	CASSERRAGEQFF
TRBV14	TRBJ1-6	few	-	TGTGCCAGCAGCCGAACAGGGACCTCACCCCTCCACTTT	CASSRTGTSPLHF
TRBV11-2	TRBJ2-3	few	-	TGTGCCAGCAGCTTAGCGGACAGATCCACAGATACGCAGTATTTT	CASSLADRSTDTQYF
TRBV7-2	TRBJ2-7	few	-	TGTGCCAGCAGCTTAGCGTCCAGCGACTACGAGCAGTACTTC	CASSLASSDYEQYF
TRBV28	TRBJ2-7	few	-	TGTGCCAGCAGTTTCGGGACACGAGTAGAGCAGTACTTC	CASSFGTRVEQYF
TRBV4-3	TRBJ2-5	-	-	TGCGCCAGCAGCCAAGACTCCAGGGGCGAGACCCAGTACTTC	CASSQDSRGETQYF
TRBV28	TRBJ2-7	-	TRBD1	TGTGCCAGCAGTCAGGGGGTAGTAGAGTACGAGCAGTACTTC	CASSQGVVEYEQYF
TRBV20-1	TRBJ2-7	-	TRBD2	TGCAGTGCTTCTAGCGGGAGTGCGTACGAGCAGTACTTC	CSASSGSAYEQYF
TRBV15	TRBJ1-1	-	TRBD1	TGTGCCACAGGACAGGGTGGCAACACTGAAGCTTTCTTT	CATGQGGNTEAFF
TRBV27	TRBJ2-5	-	-	TGTGCCAGCAACCCTCCGGGGGAGACCCAGTACTTC	CASNPPGETQYF
TRBV7-4	TRBJ2-7	once	TRBD1	TGTGCCATCAGTCAGGGGGCATCCTACGAGCAGTACTTC	CAISQGASYEQYF
TRBV6-1	TRBJ2-3	-	-	TGTGCCAGCTGTTGGTGCCGAACTAGCACAGATACGCAGTATTTT	CASCWCRTSTDTQYF
TRBV7-2	TRBJ2-3	-	-	TGTGCCAGCAGCCGCCTGGCGGGAGATACGCAGTATTTT	CASSRLAGDTQYF
TRBV28	TRBJ1-4	few	-	TGTGCCAGCAGTTTCGGCCAGGGCGGAATTATGGGGCTGTTTTTT	CASSFGQGGIMGLFF
TRBV7-2	TRBJ1-4	once	-	TGTGCCAGCAGCTTAAATACCGGAACTAATGAAAAACTGTCTTTT	CASSLNTGTNEKLSF
TRBV7-9	TRBJ1-1	-	-	TGTGCCAGCAGCCGAGGGTATGGCAGGGCCACTGAAGCTTTCTTT	CASSRGYGRATEAFF
TRBV7-2	TRBJ2-1	-	-	TGTGCCAGCAGCACAACAGGGCGTGAGCAGTTCTTC	CASSTTGREQFF
TRBV4-2	TRBJ2-7	few	-	TGTGCCAGCAGCCAAGATAACGGAGGCTACGAGCAGTACTTC	CASSQDNGGYEQYF
TRBV20-1	TRBJ1-5	few	TRBD1	TGCAGTGCTCGGGACCGCAGACAGGGGGTACTTCAGCCCCAGCATTTT	CSARDRRQGVLQPQHF
TRBV14	TRBJ2-1	few	-	TGTGCCAGCAGCTCCGGGGTCGGGGAGCAGTTCTTC	CASSSGVGEQFF
TRBV6-2/TRBV6-3	TRBJ1-1	few	-	TGTGCCGGCAGCAGGGGTTCTGGCACTGAAGCTTTCTTT	CAGSRGSGTEAFF
TRBV28	TRBJ2-7	-	-	TGTGCCAGCAGTTTATATGCCCAAGAGAGCTTTTCCTACGAGCAGTACTTC	CASSLYAQESFSYEQYF
TRBV6-8	TRBJ2-5	few	-	TGTGCCAGCAGTTACTCCGGGCTCCCCCCACAAGAGACCCAGTACTTC	CASSYSGLPPQETQYF
TRBV20-1	TRBJ2-3	few	-	TGCAGTGCTACACCTCGGGGGGCGGGTTATACGCAGTATTTT	CSATPRGAGYTQYF
TRBV20-1	TRBJ2-7	-	-	TGCAGTGCTAGAGATCACGAGGGCCTGGGGGAGCAGTACTTC	CSARDHEGLGEQYF
TRBV7-2	TRBJ2-7	-	TRBD2	TGTGCCAGCAGCCTTGGGCTTGGCGGGAGGGCCTACGAGCAGTACTTC	CASSLGLGGRAYEQYF
TRBV7-8	TRBJ1-2	-	TRBD1	TGTGCCAGCAGCGGACGACAGGGAGGACCAGGCTACACCTTC	CASSGRQGGPGYTF
TRBV4-3	TRBJ2-1	-	-	TGCGCCAGCAGCCAAGACGAGGGAGCTTACAATGAGCAGTTCTTC	CASSQDEGAYNEQFF
TRBV11-2	TRBJ2-7	few	TRBD2	TGTGCCAGCAGCTTAGAGGCTAGCGGGGGGTACGAGCAGTACTTC	CASSLEASGGYEQYF
TRBV18	TRBJ1-1	few	-	TGTGCCAGCTCCCTCGGCGGTGGGGCACGGACTGAAGCTTTCTTT	CASSLGGGARTEAFF
TRBV28	TRBJ2-7	few	-	TGTGCCAGCAGCCTCCCCGAGGACGAGCAGTACTTC	CASSLPEDEQYF
TRBV7-2	TRBJ2-7	-	TRBD2	TGTGCCAGCAGCTTACGCGGGAGCGACGAGCAGTACTTC	CASSLRGSDEQYF
TRBV6-2/TRBV6-3	TRBJ2-1	many	TRBD2	TGTGCCAGCAGTTATGGAGCGGGGGGCAATGAGCAGTTCTTC	CASSYGAGGNEQFF
TRBV6-5	TRBJ2-7	-	-	TGTGCCAGCAGTCAGACCGGCGGGACAAATTACGAGCAGTACTTC	CASSQTGGTNYEQYF
TRBV12-3/TRBV12-4	TRBJ2-5	few	-	TGTGCCAGCAGTTTTCAGAAGCGAGAGACCCAGTACTTC	CASSFQKRETQYF
TRBV28	TRBJ2-3	-	TRBD2	TGTGCCAGCAGTTCTCAGCGGGAGGGAGATACGCAGTATTTT	CASSSQREGDTQYF
TRBV6-2/TRBV6-3	TRBJ2-1	-	-	TGTGCCAGCAGTGATGTAGAGCAGTTCTTC	CASSDVEQFF
TRBV6-5	TRBJ2-7	-	-	TGTGCCAGCAGCCCTCTTGGCGGGGCGAGCTCCTACGAGCAGTACTTC	CASSPLGGASSYEQYF
TRBV11-2	TRBJ1-1	few	-	TGTGCCAGCAGCTCCTTCGCGGAGGGATTCAAGAGGACTGAAGCTTTCTTT	CASSSFAEGFKRTEAFF
TRBV7-8	TRBJ1-4	-	TRBD1	TGTGCCAGCAGCTACCGTCCCGGGACAGGGCCGGGGAATGAAAAACTGTTTTTT	CASSYRPGTGPGNEKLFF
TRBV2	TRBJ2-3	-	-	TGTGCCAGCACTCTAACCCGGAACACAGATACGCAGTATTTT	CASTLTRNTDTQYF
TRBV29-1	TRBJ2-1	-	-	TGCAGCGTACGGGCAGGCCGATGGCAGTTCTTC	CSVRAGRWQFF
TRBV20-1	TRBJ2-7	few	-	TGCAGTGCTAGACCGGGACACGACTTTTACGAGCAGTACTTC	CSARPGHDFYEQYF
TRBV29-1	TRBJ1-1	-	-	TGCAGCGTTTCCTACACTGAAGCTTTCTTT	CSVSYTEAFF
TRBV7-8	TRBJ2-3	-	-	TGTGCCAGCAGCCGTACTAGTCCTGCAGATACGCAGTATTTT	CASSRTSPADTQYF
TRBV7-9	TRBJ1-2	-	TRBD1	TGTGCCACCTCCCGCACAGGGGGCGCCGACTATGGCTACACCTTC	CATSRTGGADYGYTF
TRBV7-6	TRBJ2-3	-	TRBD2	TGTGCCAGCAGACCCGGACTAGCGGGTCCCCTCACAGATACGCAGTATTTT	CASRPGLAGPLTDTQYF